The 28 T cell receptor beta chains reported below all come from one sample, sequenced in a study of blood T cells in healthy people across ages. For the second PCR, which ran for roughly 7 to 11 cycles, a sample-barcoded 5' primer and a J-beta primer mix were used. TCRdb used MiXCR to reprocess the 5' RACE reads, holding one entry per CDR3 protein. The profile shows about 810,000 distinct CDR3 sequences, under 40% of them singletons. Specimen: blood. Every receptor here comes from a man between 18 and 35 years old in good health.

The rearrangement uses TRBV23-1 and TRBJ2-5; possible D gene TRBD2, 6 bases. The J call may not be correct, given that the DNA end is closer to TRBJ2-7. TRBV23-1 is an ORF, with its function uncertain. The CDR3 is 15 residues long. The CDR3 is CASSQPGLGTYEQYF. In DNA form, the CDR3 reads TGCGCCAGCAGTCAACCGGGACTCGGGACCTACGAGCAGTACTTC.

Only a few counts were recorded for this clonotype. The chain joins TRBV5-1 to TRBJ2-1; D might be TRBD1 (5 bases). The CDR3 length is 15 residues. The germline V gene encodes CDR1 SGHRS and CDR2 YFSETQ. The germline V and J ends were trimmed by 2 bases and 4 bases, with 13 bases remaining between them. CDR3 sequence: CASSFLDSIYNEQFF. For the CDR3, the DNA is TGCGCCAGCAGCTTCTTAGACAGTATTTACAATGAGCAGTTCTTC.

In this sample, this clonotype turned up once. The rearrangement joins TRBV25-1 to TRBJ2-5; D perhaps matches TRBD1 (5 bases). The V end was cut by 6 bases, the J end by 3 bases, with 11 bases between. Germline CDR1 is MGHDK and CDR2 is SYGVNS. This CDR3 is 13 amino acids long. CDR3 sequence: CASSRRVEETQYF. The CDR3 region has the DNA TGTGCCAGCAGCCGCAGGGTAGAAGAGACCCAGTACTTC. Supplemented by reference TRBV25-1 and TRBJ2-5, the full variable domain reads EADIYQTPRYLVIGTGKKITLECSQTMGHDKMYWYQQDPGMELHLIHYSYGVNSTEKGDLSSESTVSRIRTEHFPLTLESARPSHTSQYLCASSRRVEETQYFGPGTRLLVL.

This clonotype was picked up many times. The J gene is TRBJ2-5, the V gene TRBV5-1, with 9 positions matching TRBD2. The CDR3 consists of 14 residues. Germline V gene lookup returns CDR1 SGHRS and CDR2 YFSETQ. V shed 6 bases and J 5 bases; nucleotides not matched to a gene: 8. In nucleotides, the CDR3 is TGCGCCAGCAACCCCCTGACTAGCGGCGAGACCCAGTACTTC. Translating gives CASNPLTSGETQYF.

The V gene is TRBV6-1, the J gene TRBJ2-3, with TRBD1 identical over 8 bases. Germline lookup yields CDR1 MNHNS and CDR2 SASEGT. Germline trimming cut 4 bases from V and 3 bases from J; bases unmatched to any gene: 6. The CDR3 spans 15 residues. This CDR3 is CASSARTGKTDTQYF. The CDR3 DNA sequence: TGTGCCAGCAGTGCCCGGACAGGGAAGACAGATACGCAGTATTTT.

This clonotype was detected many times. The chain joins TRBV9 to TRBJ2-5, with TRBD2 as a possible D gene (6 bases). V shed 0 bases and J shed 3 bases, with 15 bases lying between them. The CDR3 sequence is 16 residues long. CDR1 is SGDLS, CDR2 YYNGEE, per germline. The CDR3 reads CASSVGPSSGEETQYF. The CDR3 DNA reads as TGTGCCAGCAGCGTAGGCCCCAGTTCGGGGGAAGAGACCCAGTACTTC. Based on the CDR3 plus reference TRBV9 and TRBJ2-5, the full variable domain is DSGVTQTPKHLITATGQRVTLRCSPRSGDLSVYWYQQSLDQGLQFLIQYYNGEERAKGNILERFSAQQFPDLHSELNLSSLELGDSALYFCASSVGPSSGEETQYFGPGTRLLVL.

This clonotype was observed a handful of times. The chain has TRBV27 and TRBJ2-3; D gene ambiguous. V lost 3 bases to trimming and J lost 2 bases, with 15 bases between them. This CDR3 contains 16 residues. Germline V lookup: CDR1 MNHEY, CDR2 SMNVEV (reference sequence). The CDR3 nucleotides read TGTGCCAGCAGTTTGGGTGCAGTAGGCCTCACAGATACGCAGTATTTT. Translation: CASSLGAVGLTDTQYF.

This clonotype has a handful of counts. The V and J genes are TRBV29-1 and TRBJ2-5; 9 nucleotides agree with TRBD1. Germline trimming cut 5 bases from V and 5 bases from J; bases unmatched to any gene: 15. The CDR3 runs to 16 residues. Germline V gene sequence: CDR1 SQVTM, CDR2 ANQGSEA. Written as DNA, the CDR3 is TGCAGCGTTATCAACCTCACAGGGGGCGATGAGGAGACCCAGTACTTC. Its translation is CSVINLTGGDEETQYF. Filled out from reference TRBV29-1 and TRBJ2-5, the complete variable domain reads SAVISQKPSRDICQRGTSLTIQCQVDSQVTMMFWYRQQPGQSLTLIATANQGSEATYESGFVIDKFPISRPNLTFSTLTVSNMSPEDSSIYLCSVINLTGGDEETQYFGPGTRLLVL.

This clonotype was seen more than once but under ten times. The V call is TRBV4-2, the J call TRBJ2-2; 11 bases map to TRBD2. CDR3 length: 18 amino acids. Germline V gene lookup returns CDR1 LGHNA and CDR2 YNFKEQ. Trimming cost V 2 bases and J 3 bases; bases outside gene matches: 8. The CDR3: CASSQHDLAGGDTGELFF. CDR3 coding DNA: TGTGCCAGCAGCCAACACGACCTAGCGGGGGGCGACACCGGGGAGCTGTTTTTT.

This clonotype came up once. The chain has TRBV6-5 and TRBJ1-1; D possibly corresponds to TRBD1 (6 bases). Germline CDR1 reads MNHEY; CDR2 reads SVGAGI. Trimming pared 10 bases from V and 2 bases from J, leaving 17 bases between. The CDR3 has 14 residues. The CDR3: CATKPGHSNTEAFF. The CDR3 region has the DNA TGTGCCACCAAACCGGGACACTCAAACACTGAAGCTTTCTTT.

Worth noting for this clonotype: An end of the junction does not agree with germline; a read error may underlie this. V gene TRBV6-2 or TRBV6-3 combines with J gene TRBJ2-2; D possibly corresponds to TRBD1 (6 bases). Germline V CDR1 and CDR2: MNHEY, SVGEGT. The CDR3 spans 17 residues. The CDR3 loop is CASSPGTHTVNTGEPFF. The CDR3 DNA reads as TGTGCCAGCAGTCCAGGGACACATACCGTCAACACCGGGGAGCCGTTTTTT.

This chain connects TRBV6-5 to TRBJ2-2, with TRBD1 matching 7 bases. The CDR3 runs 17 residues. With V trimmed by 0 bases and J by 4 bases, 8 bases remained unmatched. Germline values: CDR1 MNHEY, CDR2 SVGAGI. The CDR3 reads CASSYSGGASSTGELFF. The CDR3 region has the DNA TGTGCCAGCAGTTACTCAGGGGGCGCGAGTTCCACCGGGGAGCTGTTTTTT.

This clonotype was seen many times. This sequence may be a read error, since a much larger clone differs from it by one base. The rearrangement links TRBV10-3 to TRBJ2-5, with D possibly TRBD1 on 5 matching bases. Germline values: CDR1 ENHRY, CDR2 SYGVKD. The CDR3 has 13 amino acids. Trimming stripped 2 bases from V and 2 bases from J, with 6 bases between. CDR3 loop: CAISEGHQETQYF. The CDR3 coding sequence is TGTGCCATCAGTGAGGGACATCAAGAGACCCAGTACTTC.

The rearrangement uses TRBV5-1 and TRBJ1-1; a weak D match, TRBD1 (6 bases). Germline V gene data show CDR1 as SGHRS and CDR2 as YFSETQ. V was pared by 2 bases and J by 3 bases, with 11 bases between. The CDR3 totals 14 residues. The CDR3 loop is CASSFGGVYTEAFF. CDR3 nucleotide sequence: TGCGCCAGCAGCTTCGGGGGCGTTTACACTGAAGCTTTCTTT.

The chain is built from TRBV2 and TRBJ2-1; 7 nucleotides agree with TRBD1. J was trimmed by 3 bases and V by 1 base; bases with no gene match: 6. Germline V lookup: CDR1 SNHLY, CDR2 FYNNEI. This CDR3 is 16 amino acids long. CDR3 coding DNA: TGTGCCAGCAGTGAAGAGCCAGGGGGTGACTACAATGAGCAGTTCTTC. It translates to CASSEEPGGDYNEQFF.

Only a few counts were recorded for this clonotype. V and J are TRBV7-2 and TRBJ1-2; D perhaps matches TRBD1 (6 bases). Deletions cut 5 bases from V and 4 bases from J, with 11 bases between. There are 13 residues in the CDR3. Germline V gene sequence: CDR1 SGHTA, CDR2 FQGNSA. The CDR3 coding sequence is TGTGCCAGCAGCCGGGGGGCAGCCTATGGCTACACCTTC. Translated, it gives CASSRGAAYGYTF. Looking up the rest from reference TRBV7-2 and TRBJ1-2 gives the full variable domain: GAGVSQSPSNKVTEKGKDVELRCDPISGHTALYWYRQSLGQGLEFLIYFQGNSAPDKSGLPSDRFSAERTGGSVSTLTIQRTQQEDSAVYLCASSRGAAYGYTFGSGTRLTVV.

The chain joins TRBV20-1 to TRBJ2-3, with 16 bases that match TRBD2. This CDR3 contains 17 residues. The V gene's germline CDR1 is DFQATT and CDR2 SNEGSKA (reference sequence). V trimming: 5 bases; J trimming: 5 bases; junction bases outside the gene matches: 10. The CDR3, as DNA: TGCAGTGCTGCCTCGCCGGGACTAGCGGGGGGGCAAGATACGCAGTATTTT. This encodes CSAASPGLAGGQDTQYF.

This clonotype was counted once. In DNA, the CDR3 is TGTGCCAGCAGCTTCGGACACCCGGGACAGGTTGACAATGAGCAGTACTTC. Translated: CASSFGHPGQVDNEQYF. This chain links TRBV7-8 with TRBJ2-1; 8 bases are a match to TRBD1. The end of the DNA is better explained by TRBJ2-7, so the J call may be wrong. The CDR3 spans 17 residues. CDR1 is SGHVS and CDR2 is FQNEAQ in the germline V gene.

For the CDR3, the DNA is TGCGCCAGCAGCCAAGATCTTCAGACAGGCTATTCACCCCTCCACTTT. Translation: CASSQDLQTGYSPLHF. The V gene is TRBV4-3, the J gene TRBJ1-6; the D gene is possibly TRBD1 (6 bases). Germline CDR1 reads LGHNA; CDR2 reads YSLEER. Trimming cost V 0 bases and J 8 bases, with 14 bases left between them. The CDR3 consists of 16 residues.

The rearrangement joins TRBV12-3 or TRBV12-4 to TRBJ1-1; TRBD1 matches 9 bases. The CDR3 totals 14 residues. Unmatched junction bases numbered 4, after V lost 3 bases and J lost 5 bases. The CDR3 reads CASSFKGQGTEAFF. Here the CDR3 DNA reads TGTGCCAGCAGTTTTAAGGGACAGGGAACTGAAGCTTTCTTT.

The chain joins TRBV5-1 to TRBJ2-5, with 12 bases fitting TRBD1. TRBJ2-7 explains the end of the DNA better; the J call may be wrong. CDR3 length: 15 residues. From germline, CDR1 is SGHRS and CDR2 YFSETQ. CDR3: CASSHDGTGGNEQYF. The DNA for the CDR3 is TGCGCCAGCAGCCACGACGGGACAGGGGGCAACGAGCAGTACTTC.

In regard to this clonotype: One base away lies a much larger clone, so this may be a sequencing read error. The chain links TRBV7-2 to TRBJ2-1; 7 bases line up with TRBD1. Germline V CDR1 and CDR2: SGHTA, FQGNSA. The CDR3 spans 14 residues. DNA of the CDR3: TGTGCCAGCATCCCGGGACAGCCTTACAATAAGCAGTTCTTC. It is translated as CASIPGQPYNKQFF.

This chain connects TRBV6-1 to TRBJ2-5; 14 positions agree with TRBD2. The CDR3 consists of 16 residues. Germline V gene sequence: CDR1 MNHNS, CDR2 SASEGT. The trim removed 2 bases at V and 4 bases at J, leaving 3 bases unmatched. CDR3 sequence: CASSERTSGGRETQYF. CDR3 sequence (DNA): TGTGCCAGCAGTGAACGGACTAGCGGGGGGAGAGAGACCCAGTACTTC.

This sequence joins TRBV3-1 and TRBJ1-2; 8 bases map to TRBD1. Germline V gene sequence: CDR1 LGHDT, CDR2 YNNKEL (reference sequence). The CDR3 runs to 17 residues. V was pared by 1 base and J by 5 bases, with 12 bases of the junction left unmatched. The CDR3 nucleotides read TGTGCCAGCAGCCAAGTGGCAGGGGGCGCGGGTCGTTATGGCTACACCTTC. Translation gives CASSQVAGGAGRYGYTF.

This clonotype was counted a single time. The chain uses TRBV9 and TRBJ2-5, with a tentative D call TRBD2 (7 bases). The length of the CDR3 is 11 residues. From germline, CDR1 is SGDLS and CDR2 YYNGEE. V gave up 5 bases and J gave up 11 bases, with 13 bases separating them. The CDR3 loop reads CASRGGDLQYF. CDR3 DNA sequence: TGTGCCAGCAGAGGGGGGGATTTACAGTACTTC.

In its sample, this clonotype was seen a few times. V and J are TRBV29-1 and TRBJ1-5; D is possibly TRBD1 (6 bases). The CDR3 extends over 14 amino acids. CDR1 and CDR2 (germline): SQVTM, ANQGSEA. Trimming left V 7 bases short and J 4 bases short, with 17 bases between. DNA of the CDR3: TGCAGCGCCGTCGGGACAAATGCTAATCAGCCCCAGCATTTT. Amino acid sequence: CSAVGTNANQPQHF. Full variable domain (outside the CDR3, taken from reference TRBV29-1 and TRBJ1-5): SAVISQKPSRDICQRGTSLTIQCQVDSQVTMMFWYRQQPGQSLTLIATANQGSEATYESGFVIDKFPISRPNLTFSTLTVSNMSPEDSSIYLCSAVGTNANQPQHFGDGTRLSIL.

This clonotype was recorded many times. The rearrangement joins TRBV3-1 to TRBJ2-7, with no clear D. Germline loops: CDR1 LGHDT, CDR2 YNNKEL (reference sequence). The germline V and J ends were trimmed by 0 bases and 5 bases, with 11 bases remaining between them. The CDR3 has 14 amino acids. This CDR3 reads CASSQDRQSDEQYF. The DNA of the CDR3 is TGTGCCAGCAGCCAAGACAGGCAGTCGGACGAGCAGTACTTC.

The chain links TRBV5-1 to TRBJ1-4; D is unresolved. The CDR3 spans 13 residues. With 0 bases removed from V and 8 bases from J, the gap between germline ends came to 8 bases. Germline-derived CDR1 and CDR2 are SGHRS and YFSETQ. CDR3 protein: CASSLGHSEKLFF. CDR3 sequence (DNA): TGCGCCAGCAGCTTGGGGCATTCGGAAAAACTGTTTTTT.